The 21 T cell receptor beta chains reported below all come from one sample, sequenced in a study of shared clonotypes between healthy human individuals. The method was immunoSEQ multiplex PCR; TCRdb's version includes in-frame clones alone and lacks a portion of them. Among roughly 550,000 clones listed, roughly 95% were seen once. As defined, naive CD8 cells were CD45RO-negative and positively selected for CCR7, with terminally differentiated effector memory CD45RA+ cells excluded. The sample consisted of naive CD8+ T cells sorted from blood. Receptor source: a woman in her twenties or thirties in good health.

Comments on this clone: The sample carries other DNA sequences with the same CDR3. The chain links TRBV27 to TRBJ2-7, with 8 bases aligning to TRBD1. The germline V gene encodes CDR1 MNHEY and CDR2 SMNVEV (reference sequence). The ends lost 3 bases at V and 0 bases at J; junction bases unmatched: 1. This CDR3 is 14 amino acids long. Written as DNA, the CDR3 is TGTGCCAGCAGTTTCGGACAGGGCTCCTACGAGCAGTACTTC. Its translation: CASSFGQGSYEQYF.

The J gene is TRBJ2-7, the V gene TRBV4-1, with D tentatively TRBD2 (7 bases). The V gene lost 4 bases and the J gene lost 0 bases, with 13 bases spanning the gap. Per the germline V gene, CDR1 is MGHRA and CDR2 is YSYEKL. The CDR3 is made up of 15 amino acids. This CDR3 is CASSPRGGASYEQYF. The CDR3 DNA reads TGCGCCAGCAGCCCGCGAGGGGGGGCCTCCTACGAGCAGTACTTC.

This rearrangement joins TRBV27 to TRBJ2-3; possibly TRBD2 for D (5 bases). Germline V gene lookup returns CDR1 MNHEY and CDR2 SMNVEV (reference sequence). The CDR3 is 16 amino acids. Trimming left V 1 base short and J 4 bases short, with 15 bases between. The CDR3 coding sequence is TGTGCCAGCAGTTTATTTACACGAGGGTCATCAGATACGCAGTATTTT. It encodes CASSLFTRGSSDTQYF.

The chain joins TRBV28 to TRBJ1-1; D gene ambiguous. This CDR3 spans 14 amino acids. Germline loops: CDR1 MDHEN, CDR2 SYDVKM. V was trimmed by 3 bases and J by 1 base, leaving 9 bases between them. For the CDR3, the DNA is TGTGCCAGCAGTTTCCCGGACTCGAACACTGAAGCTTTCTTT. Translation: CASSFPDSNTEAFF.

The rearrangement joins TRBV10-3 to TRBJ2-6, with D unclear. CDR3 length: 14 amino acids. Germline assignment: CDR1 ENHRY and CDR2 SYGVKD. V was cut by 5 bases and J by 3 bases, with 8 bases left in between. The CDR3 region is CAISIVGGANVLTF. As DNA, the CDR3 is TGTGCCATCAGTATCGTCGGTGGGGCCAACGTCCTGACTTTC.

The chain combines TRBV6-5 with TRBJ1-1; TRBD1 aligns across 7 bases. The V gene end was trimmed by 0 bases and the J gene end by 8 bases; junction bases not matched to a gene: 0. CDR1 is MNHEY, CDR2 SVGAGI, per germline. This CDR3 region has 12 residues. The CDR3 loop is CASSYSTGEAFF. CDR3 DNA: TGTGCCAGCAGTTACTCGACAGGGGAAGCTTTCTTT.

The rearrangement links TRBV7-8 to TRBJ2-7; D possibly corresponds to TRBD2 (6 bases). V was shortened by 2 bases and J by 5 bases, with 16 bases between the two germline ends. The length of the CDR3 is 15 residues. Germline CDR1 is SGHVS and CDR2 is FQNEAQ. CDR3 DNA: TGTGCCAGCAGCTTATTGGGGGGAGAGACCAACGAGCAGTACTTC. This codes for CASSLLGGETNEQYF.

J is TRBJ2-1 and V is TRBV29-1; possible D gene TRBD2, 5 bases. The CDR3 is made up of 15 amino acids. Germline CDR1 and CDR2: SQVTM and ANQGSEA. V shed 1 base and J shed 6 bases, with 16 bases lying between them. CDR3 DNA sequence: TGCAGCGTTGAAGGACCCGGAGGCAGTATCAATGAGCAGTTCTTC. This codes for CSVEGPGGSINEQFF.

This chain uses TRBV19 with TRBJ2-1; possibly TRBD2 for D (5 bases). V dropped 3 bases and J dropped 4 bases, with 16 bases sitting between them. This CDR3 region has 16 residues. Germline CDR1 is LNHDA and CDR2 is SQIVND (reference sequence). Here the CDR3 DNA reads TGTGCCAGTAGTATCAGCACGGCGGGCTTATACAATGAGCAGTTCTTC. Translated: CASSISTAGLYNEQFF.

The V call is TRBV4-1, the J call TRBJ2-1; 7 nucleotides line up with TRBD2. The V and J ends lost 1 base and 8 bases, in that order; junction bases with no gene match: 5. The CDR3 runs 14 residues. The V gene's germline CDR1 is MGHRA and CDR2 YSYEKL. The CDR3 loop reads CASSQASGGYEQFF. The DNA for the CDR3 is TGCGCCAGCAGCCAAGCCTCGGGAGGATATGAGCAGTTCTTC.

CDR3 DNA sequence: TGTGCCAGCAGCCTTCACAGGGGCAATCAGCCCCAGCATTTT. It codes for CASSLHRGNQPQHF. This chain connects TRBV7-6 to TRBJ1-5; possible D gene TRBD1, 6 bases. Per germline, CDR1 SGHVS and CDR2 FNYEAQ. The CDR3 loop spans 14 amino acids. V was pared by 5 bases and J by 2 bases, with 10 bases between.

The rearrangement uses TRBV19 and TRBJ2-7; D tentatively reads TRBD1 or TRBD2 (5 bases each). CDR3 length: 15 amino acids. Deletions cut 4 bases from V and 3 bases from J, with 16 bases between. Germline CDR1 LNHDA, CDR2 SQIVND (reference sequence). CDR3 sequence reads: CASSNVGDGSYEQYF. The CDR3 DNA follows: TGTGCCAGTAGTAATGTTGGGGACGGAAGCTACGAGCAGTACTTC.

CDR3 DNA sequence: TGCAGCGTTGAACGCGGAGGGAACACCGGGGAGCTGTTTTTT. Translated: CSVERGGNTGELFF. The V gene is TRBV29-1, the J gene TRBJ2-2; TRBD2 is a possible D gene (5 bases). The ends were cut back, 2 bases at V and 1 base at J, with 8 bases in the middle. The CDR3 extends over 14 amino acids. Looked up from germline, CDR1 is SQVTM and CDR2 is ANQGSEA.

This sequence joins TRBV27 and TRBJ2-1; no firm D call. With 7 bases removed from V and 0 bases from J, the gap between germline ends came to 13 bases. CDR1 and CDR2 from the germline V gene are MNHEY and SMNVEV (reference sequence). This CDR3 has 15 amino acids. Here the CDR3 reads CASMVLAGSYNEQFF. CDR3 in DNA: TGTGCCAGCATGGTACTCGCCGGCTCCTACAATGAGCAGTTCTTC.

The V and J genes are TRBV4-1 and TRBJ2-3; D remains ambiguous. The CDR3 runs to 12 residues. V was clipped by 4 bases and J by 5 bases, with 7 bases between them. Germline CDR1 and CDR2: MGHRA and YSYEKL. Written as DNA, the CDR3 is TGCGCCAGCAGCCCCAACAAAGATACGCAGTATTTT. It translates to CASSPNKDTQYF.

J is TRBJ1-5 and V is TRBV29-1; the D is unclear. Trimming took off 4 bases at V and 1 base at J, with 8 bases between the two ends. From germline, CDR1 is SQVTM and CDR2 ANQGSEA. The CDR3 consists of 13 residues. The CDR3 DNA sequence: TGCAGCGTTGGATACGGGAGCAATCAGCCCCAGCATTTT. Encoded protein: CSVGYGSNQPQHF.

The chain has TRBV27 and TRBJ1-1; no clear D. V shed 3 bases and J shed 5 bases, with 16 bases lying between them. This CDR3 has 15 residues. Germline CDR1 reads MNHEY; CDR2 reads SMNVEV (reference sequence). CDR3 nucleotides: TGTGCCAGCAGTTTCTTGTTGGGTGCTCGTACTGAAGCTTTCTTT. Its protein product is CASSFLLGARTEAFF.

The rearrangement uses TRBV27 and TRBJ2-7; D perhaps matches TRBD1 (6 bases). V lost 4 bases, J lost 5 bases, and 18 bases lay in between. This CDR3 has 15 residues. Germline CDR1 and CDR2: MNHEY and SMNVEV (reference sequence). The chain's CDR3 is CASSSGLGRGHEQYF. Here the CDR3 DNA reads TGTGCCAGCAGTTCGGGCCTCGGCAGGGGCCACGAGCAGTACTTC.

The genes are TRBV9 and TRBJ1-1, with 7 bases aligning to TRBD1. V was pared by 0 bases and J by 1 base, with 3 bases of the junction left unmatched. The germline V gene has CDR1 SGDLS and CDR2 YYNGEE. The CDR3 has 15 residues. CDR3 bases: TGTGCCAGCAGCGTAGTCCCAGGGGGGAACACTGAAGCTTTCTTT. Translated, it gives CASSVVPGGNTEAFF.

The rearrangement links TRBV19 to TRBJ2-5, with a tentative D call TRBD2 (6 bases). Per the germline V gene, CDR1 is LNHDA and CDR2 is SQIVND (reference sequence). The V gene lost 3 bases and the J gene lost 1 base, with 15 bases spanning the gap. The CDR3 is 16 amino acids. CDR3 sequence reads: CASSMVSGDFQETQYF. The CDR3 DNA is TGTGCCAGTAGTATGGTTAGCGGAGACTTCCAAGAGACCCAGTACTTC.

V usage is TRBV2 and J usage is TRBJ1-4; 10 nucleotides agree with TRBD1. The V and J ends lost 6 bases and 7 bases, in that order; junction bases with no gene match: 2. Per the germline V gene, CDR1 is SNHLY and CDR2 is FYNNEI. The CDR3 loop spans 13 amino acids. The CDR3 protein is CASRGQGSEKLFF. CDR3 bases: TGTGCCAGCAGGGGACAGGGGAGTGAAAAACTGTTTTTT. The variable domain in full, with the rest retrieved from reference TRBV2 and TRBJ1-4, is EPEVTQTPSHQVTQMGQEVILRCVPISNHLYFYWYRQILGQKVEFLVSFYNNEISEKSEIFDDQFSVERPDGSNFTLKIRSTKLEDSAMYFCASRGQGSEKLFFGSGTQLSVL.